A single sample is the source of the 11 T cell receptor beta chains below, sequenced in a study of blood T cell repertoires in COVID-19 (TCRdb year 2020). The library was prepared using the immunoSEQ multiplex PCR assay. TCRdb obtained this table from immuneACCESS and retained in-frame rearrangements with V and J assigned. These tables miss some clones; where compared with another copy, unresolved V genes account for less than half of the shortfall, and the remainder is unexplained. The sample table contains 220,000 or so clones; only one count was recorded for about 80% of them. The ten largest clones add up to over 1.5% of the sample. Sequencing was carried out using peripheral blood. All receptors derive from a woman older than 75 with acute or convalescent COVID-19.

The chain uses TRBV27 and TRBJ1-2, with D unclear. The CDR3 sequence is 15 residues long. V lost 4 bases to trimming and J lost 1 base, with 13 bases between them. Germline loops: CDR1 MNHEY, CDR2 SMNVEV (reference sequence). CDR3 sequence: CASSYQPGFNYGYTF. In DNA form, the CDR3 reads TGTGCCAGCAGTTATCAGCCGGGGTTTAACTATGGCTACACCTTC.

This clone was seen only once. V usage is TRBV18 and J usage is TRBJ1-4; D is ambiguous. There are 13 residues in the CDR3. Per germline, CDR1 KGHSH and CDR2 LQKENI. Trimming cost V 0 bases and J 5 bases, with 4 bases left between them. The CDR3: CASSPPQNEKLFF. The CDR3 DNA reads TGTGCCAGCTCACCACCGCAGAATGAAAAACTGTTTTTT.

The sample holds a few counts of this clone. The chain carries TRBV11-1 and TRBJ2-7, with TRBD1 as a possible D gene (6 bases). The CDR3 extends over 13 amino acids. V gave up 4 bases and J gave up 3 bases, with 10 bases separating them. Per the germline V gene, CDR1 is SGHAT and CDR2 is FQDESV (reference sequence). The CDR3 region has the DNA TGTGCCAGCAGCTCACGCAGGGGCTACGAGCAGTACTTC. It encodes CASSSRRGYEQYF.

The rearrangement uses TRBV19 and TRBJ2-3; no firm D call. Looked up from germline, CDR1 is LNHDA and CDR2 is SQIVND (reference sequence). The CDR3 loop spans 14 amino acids. V lost 3 bases and J 5 bases, leaving 12 bases between the germline ends. The DNA of the CDR3 is TGTGCCAGTAGTATGACCCGGCGGCAAGATACGCAGTATTTT. It yields the protein CASSMTRRQDTQYF. Together with reference TRBV19 and TRBJ2-3, the CDR3 gives the full variable domain: DGGITQSPKYLFRKEGQNVTLSCEQNLNHDAMYWYRQDPGQGLRLIYYSQIVNDFQKGDIAEGYSVSREKKESFPLTVTSAQKNPTAFYLCASSMTRRQDTQYFGPGTRLTVL.

This chain joins TRBV5-1 and TRBJ2-3; TRBD2 agrees at 13 bases. V was clipped by 4 bases and J by 3 bases; unmatched bases: 8. The CDR3 contains 17 residues. CDR1 and CDR2 (germline): SGHRS, YFSETQ. The CDR3 reads CASSGGTSGKFTDTQYF. The CDR3 DNA sequence: TGCGCCAGCAGCGGGGGGACTAGCGGGAAGTTTACAGATACGCAGTATTTT.

The chain links TRBV7-3 to TRBJ1-6; D remains unclear. The V gene's germline CDR1 is SGHTA and CDR2 FQGTGA. V lost 1 base and J 4 bases, leaving 5 bases between the germline ends. The CDR3 covers 14 residues. CDR3 sequence: CASSLNSYNSPLHF. CDR3 bases: TGTGCCAGCAGCTTAAACAGTTATAATTCACCCCTCCACTTT.

This chain connects TRBV15 to TRBJ1-2, with D perhaps matching TRBD1 (5 bases). Trimming left V 5 bases short and J 4 bases short, with 14 bases between. The CDR3 covers 14 residues. Germline V lookup: CDR1 LNHNV, CDR2 YYDKDF (reference sequence). In nucleotides, the CDR3 is TGTGCCACCAGCGCTGGGGGGGGTGGCTATGGCTACACCTTC. Translated: CATSAGGGGYGYTF.

This sequence joins TRBV30 and TRBJ1-5; D is unresolved. V was clipped by 2 bases and J by 0 bases, with 11 bases between them. Germline CDR1 is GTSNPN and CDR2 is SVGIG (reference sequence). The CDR3 consists of 15 residues. The CDR3 reads CAWSPGFFSNQPQHF. The CDR3 DNA reads TGTGCCTGGAGTCCGGGATTTTTTAGCAATCAGCCCCAGCATTTT.

This chain connects TRBV6-2 or TRBV6-3 to TRBJ2-3; tentatively, D is TRBD1 (5 bases). The V and J ends lost 2 bases and 2 bases respectively, with 8 bases between them. CDR1 and CDR2 (germline): MNHEY, SVGEGT. This CDR3 has 14 amino acids. In DNA form, the CDR3 reads TGTGCCAGCAGTTACGGGGCTACCACAGATACGCAGTATTTT. Translating it yields CASSYGATTDTQYF.

The rearrangement links TRBV19 to TRBJ2-1; 11 bases match TRBD2. CDR3 size: 17 residues. V shed 2 bases, J shed 5 bases, and the junction held 8 bases outside the gene matches. Germline CDR1 and CDR2: LNHDA and SQIVND (reference sequence). CDR3 protein: CASSITLAGGPNNEQFF. DNA for the CDR3: TGTGCCAGTAGTATAACCTTAGCGGGAGGGCCCAACAATGAGCAGTTCTTC.

The chain is built from TRBV3-1 (or the pseudogene TRBV3-2) and TRBJ2-3; D is uncertain. The V gene's germline CDR1 is LGHDT and CDR2 YNNKEL (reference sequence). Trimming shortened V by 1 base and J by 0 bases, and 14 bases separated the two germline ends. This CDR3 is built from 17 residues. CDR3 region: CASSQVRRLTSTDTQYF. In nucleotides, the CDR3 is TGTGCCAGCAGCCAAGTCCGTAGGCTGACTAGCACAGATACGCAGTATTTT.